This T cell receptor (beta chain) was retrieved from a study of blood T cells in healthy people across ages. The table lists this clonotype with a few counts. A second PCR of 7 to 11 cycles used a sample-barcoded 5' primer and a J-beta primer mix. TCRdb reanalysed the 5' RACE reads using MiXCR and keeps one entry per CDR3 protein. Here the sample spans around 1,000,000 distinct CDR3 sequences, approximately 25% being singletons. Every donor contributed around 10 milliliters of peripheral blood by blood draw. Samples each had at least 6 micrograms of total RNA extracted. The CDR3 totals 17 residues. V dropped 5 bases and J dropped 3 bases, with 23 bases sitting between them. Germline CDR1 is MDHEN and CDR2 is SYDVKM. The data were also submitted as part of a second study, on T cells of mothers and their children. From that paper: It was related mother-child pairs that showed slightly higher overlap than unrelated pairs, without reaching significance.

This TCR came from a girl aged 2 to 10 in good health. This chain uses TRBV28 with TRBJ2-7; D might be TRBD2 (6 bases). Source material: blood. The CDR3 here is CASSTKFRGLPLYEQYF. CDR3 in DNA: TGTGCCAGCAGTACCAAATTCCGGGGGTTACCCCTCTACGAGCAGTACTTC.